This passage covers 13 T cell receptor beta chains from one sample sequenced in a study of identical twins. Each CDR3 protein gets one entry after TCRdb re-called the 5' RACE reads with MiXCR. Among over 550,000 distinct CDR3 sequences, around 7.4% were seen once, and the ten largest hold about 1.5%. This same sample was also part of a study on yellow fever vaccine responses in identical twins.

The source material was PBMCs. The receptors were gathered from a woman under 30 in good health.

This clonotype was observed a handful of times. The chain has TRBV14 and TRBJ2-1, with D possibly being TRBD1 (6 bases). This CDR3 has 15 amino acids. Germline-derived CDR1 and CDR2 are SGHDN and FVKESK. V dropped 1 base and J dropped 12 bases, with 19 bases sitting between them. In nucleotides, the CDR3 is TGTGCCAGCAGCCAAGGTCCCGGGACATACGAAGGGCAGTTCTTC. Its translation: CASSQGPGTYEGQFF. The variable domain in full, completed from reference TRBV14 and TRBJ2-1, reads EAGVTQFPSHSVIEKGQTVTLRCDPISGHDNLYWYRRVMGKEIKFLLHFVKESKQDESGMPNNRFLAERTGGTYSTLKVQPAELEDSGVYFCASSQGPGTYEGQFFGPGTRLTVL.

This clonotype was observed a handful of times. The V and J genes are TRBV24-1 and TRBJ1-5, with D possibly TRBD1 on 5 matching bases. The CDR3 is made up of 15 amino acids. In germline, CDR1 is KGHDR, CDR2 SFDVKD. Trimming pared 5 bases from V and 4 bases from J, leaving 14 bases between. The CDR3, as DNA: TGTGCCACCAGTGCCCCAGGGATTACAAATCAGCCCCAGCATTTT. It is translated as CATSAPGITNQPQHF.

This clonotype was detected a few times. The chain uses TRBV15 and TRBJ2-7; 9 bases line up with TRBD2. Trimming at V came to 0 bases and at J to 2 bases, leaving 5 bases not matched to a gene. Germline CDR1 and CDR2: LNHNV and YYDKDF (reference sequence). CDR3 size: 16 residues. CDR3 bases: TGTGCCACCAGCAGAGATATTAGCGGGAGCGCCTACGAGCAGTACTTC. Translated: CATSRDISGSAYEQYF.

This clonotype was detected many times. The gene calls are TRBV28 and TRBJ1-1; weak D call: TRBD1 (6 bases). The germline V gene encodes CDR1 MDHEN and CDR2 SYDVKM. This CDR3 comprises 16 residues. Trimming removed 6 bases at V and 3 bases at J, with 20 bases between. The CDR3 protein is CASRRGWRHEDTEAFF. The DNA of the CDR3 is TGTGCCAGCAGAAGGGGGTGGAGGCATGAAGACACTGAAGCTTTCTTT.

At least ten counts were recorded for this clonotype. This rearrangement joins TRBV29-1 to TRBJ2-3; no clear D. V lost 2 bases and J 4 bases, leaving 16 bases between the germline ends. Germline CDR1 reads SQVTM; CDR2 reads ANQGSEA. This CDR3 region has 15 residues. The CDR3 DNA is TGCAGCGTTGAATCCCTAGTCTTAGGCGCAGATACGCAGTATTTT. Its translation is CSVESLVLGADTQYF.

This clonotype has at least ten counts. The chain links TRBV7-8 to TRBJ1-5; D possibly corresponds to TRBD1 (6 bases). The CDR3 runs to 15 residues. The germline gives CDR1 SGHVS, CDR2 FQNEAQ. V gave up 1 base and J gave up 7 bases, with 14 bases separating them. Written as DNA, the CDR3 is TGTGCCAGCAGCTTAGGATATTTGGGGGGCCAGCCCCAGCATTTT. Its translation: CASSLGYLGGQPQHF.

The chain uses TRBV3-1 and TRBJ2-2, with D perhaps TRBD2 (5 bases). Trimming removed 6 bases at V and 2 bases at J, with 19 bases between. The germline gives CDR1 LGHDT, CDR2 YNNKEL (reference sequence). The CDR3 sequence is 17 residues long. DNA for the CDR3: TGTGCCAGCAGTCCCCTCTTAAGCGGTCTCAACACCGGGGAGCTGTTTTTT. Translating it yields CASSPLLSGLNTGELFF.

This clonotype has more than one count but fewer than ten. The chain recombines TRBV4-1 with TRBJ2-1, with a tentative D call TRBD2 (6 bases). The V gene's germline CDR1 is MGHRA and CDR2 YSYEKL. This CDR3 region has 14 residues. V shed 1 base and J shed 6 bases, with 10 bases lying between them. The CDR3 coding sequence is TGCGCCAGCAGCCAAGGGGAGGATACCAATGAGCAGTTCTTC. It is translated as CASSQGEDTNEQFF.

This clonotype was observed a few times. The chain is built from TRBV20-1 and TRBJ2-3; 13 nucleotides line up with TRBD2. The junction had 10 bases not matched to a gene; V was cut back by 0 bases and J by 4 bases. This CDR3 contains 18 residues. The germline CDR1 and CDR2 sequences are DFQATT and SNEGSKA (reference sequence). The chain's CDR3 is CSARELAGGPGGPDTQYF. CDR3 sequence (DNA): TGCAGTGCTAGAGAACTAGCGGGGGGGCCGGGAGGGCCAGATACGCAGTATTTT.

The rearrangement links TRBV6-1 to TRBJ1-6, with 11 positions matching TRBD1. Germline lookup yields CDR1 MNHNS and CDR2 SASEGT. This CDR3 spans 15 amino acids. After removal of 7 bases from V and 9 bases from J, the junction contained 8 bases not matched to a gene. The CDR3 bases are TGTGCCAGCAACCCGTCCGGGACAGGGGGTTCACCCCTCCACTTT. Residues: CASNPSGTGGSPLHF.

There are a few counts of this clonotype. The V call is TRBV28, the J call TRBJ2-7; D might be TRBD1 (5 bases). The CDR3 spans 14 residues. Per the germline V gene, CDR1 is MDHEN and CDR2 is SYDVKM. Trimming took off 3 bases at V and 3 bases at J, with 12 bases between the two ends. The CDR3: CASSFEDTFYEQYV. The CDR3, as DNA: TGTGCCAGCAGTTTTGAGGACACTTTCTACGAGCAGTACGTC.

This clonotype was seen a handful of times. The chain employs TRBV7-9 and TRBJ2-5; tentatively, D is TRBD1 (6 bases). CDR3 length: 14 amino acids. Germline CDR1 SEHNR, CDR2 FQNEAQ (reference sequence). V lost 5 bases and J 0 bases, leaving 10 bases between the germline ends. CDR3 coding DNA: TGTGCCAGCAGCAAAGACAGGAACCAAGAGACCCAGTACTTC. It translates to CASSKDRNQETQYF. The variable domain in full, with the rest retrieved from reference TRBV7-9 and TRBJ2-5, is DTGVSQNPRHKITKRGQNVTFRCDPISEHNRLYWYRQTLGQGPEFLTYFQNEAQLEKSRLLSDRFSAERPKGSFSTLEIQRTEQGDSAMYLCASSKDRNQETQYFGPGTRLLVL.

This clonotype came up many times. The chain is built from TRBV4-1 and TRBJ2-3; the match to TRBD2 covers 8 bases. Unmatched junction bases numbered 9, after V lost 1 base and J lost 0 bases. The CDR3 contains 18 residues. Germline CDR1 MGHRA, CDR2 YSYEKL. The CDR3 nucleotides read TGCGCCAGCAGCCAAGCCTTCGGGGGGGGCTCTAGCACAGATACGCAGTATTTT. This codes for CASSQAFGGGSSTDTQYF.